These 18 T cell receptor beta chains originate from one sample sequenced in a study of Graves' ophthalmopathy and Graves' hyperthyroidism. RNA served as the template for amplifying TCR beta CDR3 regions. HTBI primers were used in a first-round RT-PCR, which preceded a second-round multiplex PCR. MiXCR was run by TCRdb on the multiplex PCR reads, yielding one entry per CDR3 protein. The sample yields 600,000 to 700,000 distinct CDR3 sequences, about two fifths seen once. Sequenced sample: peripheral blood. These receptors all come from an adult man with Graves' ophthalmopathy.

This clonotype was seen just once. An end of the junction differs from the germline gene, which may be a read error. The chain couples TRBV7-9 to TRBJ2-6; a weak D match, TRBD1 (6 bases). CDR1 is SEHNR and CDR2 is FQNEAQ in the germline V gene (reference sequence). The CDR3 has 13 amino acids. This CDR3 reads CASSLAGGNVLTF. CDR3 nucleotide sequence: TGTGCCAGCAGCTTAGCAGGGGGCAACGTCCTGACTTTC.

This chain joins TRBV29-1 and TRBJ1-2; 8 bases agree with TRBD1. This CDR3 is built from 12 residues. The germline gives CDR1 SQVTM, CDR2 ANQGSEA. V lost 7 bases and J lost 5; bases outside the gene matches: 6. This chain's CDR3 is CSGRTGRYGYTF. CDR3 bases: TGCAGCGGCCGGACAGGGCGGTATGGCTACACCTTC.

As regards this clonotype: One end of the junction varies from germline; a read error may be responsible. This chain links TRBV10-3 with TRBJ1-5, with a tentative D call TRBD1 (6 bases). There are 15 residues in the CDR3. Germline CDR1 ENHRY, CDR2 SYGVKD. The CDR3 DNA is TGTGCCAGCAGTGAACCCGGGGGGGCAAGGCAGCCCCAGCATTTT. Its translation is CASSEPGGARQPQHF.

At least ten counts were recorded for this clonotype. The chain joins TRBV12-3 or TRBV12-4 to TRBJ1-5; 9 bases line up with TRBD1. V gave up 6 bases and J gave up 1 base; unmatched junction bases: 4. The CDR3 has 15 amino acids. The CDR3: CASSGGQGSNQPQHF. The CDR3 DNA follows: TGTGCCAGCAGCGGGGGACAGGGAAGCAATCAGCCCCAGCATTTT.

In this sample, this clonotype turned up many times. The chain recombines TRBV9 with TRBJ1-4, with unresolved D. In germline, CDR1 is SGDLS, CDR2 YYNGEE. This CDR3 spans 15 amino acids. Trimming stripped 0 bases from V and 4 bases from J, with 10 bases between. CDR3 DNA: TGTGCCAGCAGCGTAGAAGGACGGAATAATGAAAAACTGTTTTTT. Residues: CASSVEGRNNEKLFF.

For this clonotype: A much larger clone lies a single base off, so this may be a read error. No conserved phenylalanine or tryptophan ends this CDR3, so it is likely a read error. The chain links TRBV9 to TRBJ1-6; possibly TRBD1 for D (6 bases). Germline CDR1 and CDR2: SGDLS and YYNGEE. The CDR3 runs 13 residues. This chain's CDR3 is CASKRQDNSPLHL. The CDR3 DNA reads as TGCGCCAGCAAAAGACAGGATAATTCACCCCTCCACCTT.

The V gene is TRBV9, the J gene TRBJ2-2; the D gene is possibly TRBD2 (5 bases). The germline CDR1 and CDR2 sequences are SGDLS and YYNGEE. The CDR3 has 15 amino acids. Deletions cut 4 bases from V and 5 bases from J, with 15 bases between. The CDR3 reads CASSLEVGGTGELFF. CDR3 in DNA: TGTGCCAGCAGCTTGGAGGTAGGTGGGACCGGGGAGCTGTTTTTT.

There are a few counts of this clonotype. The chain carries TRBV3-1 and TRBJ1-5; unclear D gene. Trimming pared 0 bases from V and 6 bases from J, leaving 12 bases between. Per germline, CDR1 LGHDT and CDR2 YNNKEL (reference sequence). The CDR3 has 15 amino acids. Here the CDR3 reads CASSQEAGPFQPQHF. DNA for the CDR3: TGTGCCAGCAGCCAAGAGGCAGGCCCCTTTCAGCCCCAGCATTTT. Full variable domain (missing parts from reference TRBV3-1 and TRBJ1-5): DTAVSQTPKYLVTQMGNDKSIKCEQNLGHDTMYWYKQDSKKFLKIMFSYNNKELIINETVPNRFSPKSPDKAHLNLHINSLELGDSAVYFCASSQEAGPFQPQHFGDGTRLSIL.

The chain employs TRBV5-1 and TRBJ2-7; no clear D gene. The CDR3 length is 14 residues. The germline CDR1 and CDR2 sequences are SGHRS and YFSETQ. V was trimmed by 0 bases and J by 3 bases, leaving 10 bases between them. CDR3 nucleotide sequence: TGCGCCAGCAGCTTGGCGGCAGATTTCTACGAGCAGTACTTC. Protein: CASSLAADFYEQYF.

This clonotype was counted many times. V is TRBV20-1 and J is TRBJ2-7; TRBD2 matches at 7 bases. V dropped 0 bases and J dropped 3; count of bases not matched to a gene: 5. Germline V gene sequence: CDR1 DFQATT, CDR2 SNEGSKA (reference sequence). CDR3 size: 14 residues. Here the CDR3 reads CSARDSRDYYEQYF. The CDR3 nucleotides are TGCAGTGCTAGAGATTCCCGGGACTACTACGAGCAGTACTTC.

The sample holds many counts of this clonotype. The CDR3 sequence is CAISESKGQGYEQYF. CDR3 DNA sequence: TGTGCCATCAGTGAGTCGAAAGGACAGGGCTACGAGCAGTACTTC. This chain joins TRBV10-3 and TRBJ2-7, with 8 positions matching TRBD1. The CDR3 runs 15 residues. The J segment lost 3 bases and the V segment lost 0 bases, leaving 4 bases of the junction unmatched. Germline V CDR1 and CDR2: ENHRY, SYGVKD.

CDR3: CAIPRDTNFNYGYTF. CDR3 in DNA: TGTGCCATACCGAGGGACACAAACTTTAACTATGGCTACACCTTC. This sequence joins TRBV10-3 and TRBJ1-2; possibly TRBD1 for D (6 bases). CDR1 and CDR2 from the germline V gene are ENHRY and SYGVKD. V lost 9 bases and J 1 base, leaving 18 bases between the germline ends. The CDR3 contains 15 residues.

This sequence joins TRBV5-4 and TRBJ1-2; D possibly corresponds to TRBD1 (5 bases). The CDR3 sequence is 13 residues long. V gave up 0 bases and J gave up 8 bases, with 11 bases separating them. Germline V gene lookup returns CDR1 SGHNT and CDR2 YYREEE (reference sequence). The CDR3 spells CASSLGGVTGYTF. For the CDR3, the DNA is TGTGCCAGCAGCTTGGGAGGGGTGACCGGCTACACCTTC.

This clonotype was counted at least ten times. The chain is built from TRBV15 and TRBJ1-6; no definite D call. CDR1 LNHNV and CDR2 YYDKDF come from the germline V gene (reference sequence). The CDR3 is 15 residues long. V was pared by 4 bases and J by 10 bases, with 17 bases between. CDR3 sequence (DNA): TGTGCCACCAGCAATAGGCTGGAGGCTCGGTCACCCCTCCACTTT. Protein: CATSNRLEARSPLHF.

The rearrangement links TRBV6-2 or TRBV6-3 to TRBJ2-7; 9 nucleotides match TRBD2. This CDR3 spans 14 amino acids. CDR1 is MNHEY, CDR2 SVGEGT, per germline. V dropped 4 bases and J dropped 3; count of bases not matched to a gene: 4. The CDR3 reads CASSWTSDLYEQYF. Here the CDR3 DNA reads TGTGCCAGCAGTTGGACTAGCGATCTCTACGAGCAGTACTTC.

The V and J genes are TRBV14 and TRBJ2-5; 9 nucleotides align to TRBD2. With V trimmed by 8 bases and J by 2 bases, 12 bases remained unmatched. The germline V gene encodes CDR1 SGHDN and CDR2 FVKESK. The CDR3 is 16 residues long. The CDR3 is CASSPSLAGSQETQYF. For the CDR3, the DNA is TGTGCCAGCTCACCGTCACTAGCGGGCTCACAAGAGACCCAGTACTTC.

This clonotype has ten or more counts. V is TRBV7-2 and J is TRBJ2-7; the D call may be TRBD1 or TRBD2 (5 bases each). Germline CDR1 reads SGHTA; CDR2 reads FQGNSA. V lost 5 bases, J lost 6 bases, and 26 bases lay in between. The CDR3 is 17 amino acids. The CDR3 protein is CASSARAIRGSEGEQYF. As DNA, the CDR3 is TGTGCCAGCAGCGCCCGGGCGATCCGGGGCAGTGAGGGCGAGCAGTACTTC.

The chain employs TRBV15 and TRBJ1-5; TRBD1 matches at 10 bases. Germline V gene lookup returns CDR1 LNHNV and CDR2 YYDKDF (reference sequence). The CDR3 sequence is 14 residues long. The junction had 2 bases not matched to a gene; V was cut back by 3 bases and J by 6 bases. CDR3 loop: CATSRGQGSQPQHF. As DNA, the CDR3 is TGTGCCACCAGCAGGGGACAGGGGAGTCAGCCCCAGCATTTT. Full variable domain (remainder filled in from reference TRBV15 and TRBJ1-5): DAMVIQNPRYQVTQFGKPVTLSCSQTLNHNVMYWYQQKSSQAPKLLFHYYDKDFNNEADTPDNFQSRRPNTSFCFLDIRSPGLGDTAMYLCATSRGQGSQPQHFGDGTRLSIL.